Listed here are 10 T cell receptor beta chains from one sample, sequenced in a study of regulatory T cells in long-lasting Graves disease. Time point defined: newly diagnosed GD, antithyroid drugs for less than 3 months. From RNA extracted from PBMCs, the TCR library was made. Investigators prepared the TCR beta libraries by applying iRepertoire HTBI primers and Arm-PCR of CDR3 regions. One entry per CDR3 protein, called by TCRdb with MiXCR from the multiplex PCR reads. This table holds 350,000 to 550,000 distinct CDR3 sequences, 15% found once. These data were likewise used in another study, on T cells in Graves' hyperthyroidism and ophthalmopathy.

The sequencing used peripheral blood mononuclear cells (PBMCs), collected at new diagnosis, from a patient treated with antithyroid drugs. Receptors originate from a woman in her twenties or thirties with Graves disease.

V usage is TRBV7-9 and J usage is TRBJ1-3; 7 nucleotides agree with TRBD1. Germline V gene lookup returns CDR1 SEHNR and CDR2 FQNEAQ (reference sequence). Losses at the gene ends were 5 bases for V and 0 bases for J; bases not matched to a gene: 4. The CDR3 runs 15 residues. This chain's CDR3 is CASSGDSSSGNTIYF. Here the CDR3 DNA reads TGTGCCAGCAGCGGGGACAGCAGCTCTGGAAACACCATATATTTT.

This clonotype was recorded many times. CDR3 in amino acids: CASRPPEGAYTEAFF. In DNA, the CDR3 is TGTGCCAGCAGACCCCCGGAGGGGGCATACACTGAAGCTTTCTTT. The V gene is TRBV6-1, the J gene TRBJ1-1, with 7 bases lining up with TRBD1. This CDR3 spans 15 amino acids. From germline, CDR1 is MNHNS and CDR2 SASEGT. V gave up 6 bases and J gave up 3 bases; unmatched junction bases: 10.

V and J are TRBV19 and TRBJ2-2; tentatively, D is TRBD2 (5 bases). Germline V gene sequence: CDR1 LNHDA, CDR2 SQIVND (reference sequence). This CDR3 has 15 amino acids. V was shortened by 1 base and J by 3 bases, with 9 bases between the two germline ends. CDR3 bases: TGTGCCAGTAGTATAGCGGGGTCGGACACCGGGGAGCTGTTTTTT. This translates into CASSIAGSDTGELFF.

This chain connects TRBV9 to TRBJ2-7; D not certain. V lost 4 bases and J lost 5, with 16 bases in between. Germline loops: CDR1 SGDLS, CDR2 YYNGEE. This CDR3 contains 14 residues. The CDR3 protein is CASSPRLGLDEQYF. The CDR3 DNA sequence: TGTGCCAGCAGCCCCCGCCTAGGTCTCGACGAGCAGTACTTC.

This clonotype was detected ten times or more. The rearrangement uses TRBV14 and TRBJ2-5; D unresolved. V shed 2 bases and J shed 5 bases, with 15 bases lying between them. Germline CDR1 SGHDN, CDR2 FVKESK. CDR3 size: 15 residues. The CDR3 loop is CASSQTPRHGETQYF. CDR3 in DNA: TGTGCCAGCAGCCAAACACCCCGGCATGGGGAGACCCAGTACTTC.

This clonotype has a handful of counts. This rearrangement joins TRBV29-1 to TRBJ2-7, with D unclear. V lost 1 base to trimming and J lost 1 base, with 14 bases between them. Germline values: CDR1 SQVTM, CDR2 ANQGSEA. The CDR3 has 15 amino acids. The CDR3 is CSVEVSGRPSYEQYF. CDR3 sequence (DNA): TGCAGCGTTGAAGTTTCGGGTCGCCCATCCTACGAGCAGTACTTC.

This clonotype was counted only a few times. V gene TRBV6-2 or TRBV6-3 combines with J gene TRBJ2-7; TRBD1 aligns across 8 bases. CDR3 length equals 15 residues. From germline, CDR1 is MNHEY and CDR2 SVGEGT. V shed 2 bases, J shed 3 bases, and the junction held 6 bases outside the gene matches. The DNA of the CDR3 is TGTGCCAGCAGTTACCCCAGACAGGGGAACTACGAGCAGTACTTC. As protein: CASSYPRQGNYEQYF.

Comment on this clonotype: A much larger clone lies one base from this, so it may be a read error. This chain links TRBV20-1 with TRBJ2-5; 12 bases line up with TRBD2. The trim removed 5 bases at V and 5 bases at J, leaving 9 bases unmatched. The CDR3 extends over 15 amino acids. CDR1 and CDR2 (germline): DFQATT, SNEGSKA (reference sequence). CDR3 protein: CSAEGLAGGRETQYF. The CDR3 coding sequence is TGCAGTGCTGAGGGGCTAGCGGGAGGGAGGGAGACCCAGTACTTC.

This clonotype showed up many times. The rearrangement links TRBV12-3 or TRBV12-4 to TRBJ2-7, with TRBD1 matching 9 bases. J gave up 2 bases and V 6 bases, and 2 bases lay outside the gene matches. The CDR3 runs 13 residues. The CDR3 bases are TGTGCCAGCAGACGGACAGGGGCCTACGAGCAGTACTTC. Amino acid sequence: CASRRTGAYEQYF.

This clonotype has at least ten counts. The rearrangement uses TRBV4-1 and TRBJ2-7, with 7 bases that match TRBD2. CDR3 length equals 14 residues. Germline-derived CDR1 and CDR2 are MGHRA and YSYEKL. The trim removed 4 bases at V and 4 bases at J, leaving 7 bases unmatched. This chain's CDR3 is CASSLTGGLYEQYF. The CDR3 DNA is TGCGCCAGCAGCCTCACGGGGGGTCTGTACGAGCAGTACTTC.